The subject of this entry is one T cell receptor (beta chain). Only a few counts were recorded for this clonotype. What this receptor recognizes is not known. No quality values exist for individual bases; no much larger clone is one base distant. This entry is derived from a study of T-cell reconstitution after alpha-beta-depleted transplantation in children (dated by TCRdb to 2016 to 2017). Looking at the study overall: The study quantitatively tracked T-cell immune reconstitution after TCRalphabeta/CD19-depleted allogeneic hematopoietic cell transplantation in children using TCR repertoire profiling.

The library was generated by PCR. The run used an Illumina HiSeq 2500. TCR library preparation used molecular barcoding, with unique molecular identifiers applied to normalize quantification of the TCRbeta repertoire. Clones were called with MiXCR by TCRdb after fastp trimmed the public reads at Q25, and only in-frame beta chains were retained. Each entry is one CDR3 protein sequence, shown with its most common DNA and genes. The sample data list around 480,000 distinct CDR3 sequences, and less than 35% of these were observed just once. Approximately 2.3% of the sample goes to the ten largest clones. The sequences come from PBMCs from the stem cell graft donor, collected from the stem cell graft. The receptor comes from a human donor who donated a stem cell graft to a child with aplastic anemia.

The DNA sequence is as follows: TGCAGTGCTACCCCGGGACAGTCACTTAGGGGGACTGCCTGCGAGCAGTACGTC. Its protein reads: CSATPGQSLRGTACEQYV. The chain couples TRBV20-1 to TRBJ2-7; TRBD1 is possibly the D segment (7 matching bases). V loses 4 bases of germline sequence and J loses 6 bases, and the interval between the two ends is 31 bases. Reading the germline V gene (reference sequence) gives CDR1 DFQATT and CDR2 SNEGSKA. Measured from the cysteine to the valine, the CDR3 is 18 residues long. Only the CDR3 portion is preserved as DNA: 54 bases, with reading frame beginning at the first base.